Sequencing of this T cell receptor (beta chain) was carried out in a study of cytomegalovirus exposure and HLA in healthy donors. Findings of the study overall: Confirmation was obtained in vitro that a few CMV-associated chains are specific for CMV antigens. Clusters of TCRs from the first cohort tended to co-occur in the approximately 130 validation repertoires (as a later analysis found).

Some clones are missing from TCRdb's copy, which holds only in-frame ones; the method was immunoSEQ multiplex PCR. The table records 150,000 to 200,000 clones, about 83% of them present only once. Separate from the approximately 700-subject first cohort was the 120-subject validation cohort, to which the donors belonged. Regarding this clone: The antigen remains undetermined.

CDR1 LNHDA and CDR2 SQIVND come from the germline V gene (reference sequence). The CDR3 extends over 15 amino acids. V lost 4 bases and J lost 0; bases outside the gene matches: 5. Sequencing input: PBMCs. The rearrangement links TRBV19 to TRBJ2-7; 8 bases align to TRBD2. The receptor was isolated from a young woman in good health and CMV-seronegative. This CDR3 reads CASSTTGTSSYEQYF. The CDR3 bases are TGTGCCAGTAGTACGACCGGGACTAGCTCCTACGAGCAGTACTTC.